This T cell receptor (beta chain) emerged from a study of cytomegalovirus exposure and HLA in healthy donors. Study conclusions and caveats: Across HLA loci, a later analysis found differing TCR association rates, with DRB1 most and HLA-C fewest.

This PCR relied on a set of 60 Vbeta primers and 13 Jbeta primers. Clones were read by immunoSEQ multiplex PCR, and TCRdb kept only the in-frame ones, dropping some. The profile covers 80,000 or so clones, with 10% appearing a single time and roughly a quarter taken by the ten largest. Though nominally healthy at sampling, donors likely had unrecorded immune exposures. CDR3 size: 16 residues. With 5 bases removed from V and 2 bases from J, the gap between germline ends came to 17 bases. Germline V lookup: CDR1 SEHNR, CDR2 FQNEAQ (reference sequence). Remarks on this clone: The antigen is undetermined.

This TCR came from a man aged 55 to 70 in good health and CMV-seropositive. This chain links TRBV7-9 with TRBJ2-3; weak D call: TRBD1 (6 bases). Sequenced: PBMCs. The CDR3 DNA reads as TGTGCCAGCAGCCACGACCCCGACAGGCCCACAGATACGCAGTATTTT. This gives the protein CASSHDPDRPTDTQYF.